The clone carrying this TCR beta chain was detected many times. Its antigen is as yet unknown. Trimming cost V 3 bases and J 5 bases; bases outside gene matches: 10. CDR3 length: 15 amino acids. Germline CDR1 and CDR2: SGHRS and YFSETQ. This sample was included in a study of T cells in Graves' hyperthyroidism and ophthalmopathy. Study information: The initial diagnosis was the point when peripheral blood was collected, ahead of any treatment.

General study results and limits: Using 13 V-J features, a model discriminated ophthalmopathy from stable hyperthyroidism.

A NOSPECS grade of at least 4, a Clinical Activity Score of at least 3 and duration under 3 months were recorded in ophthalmopathy patients. Template material for amplifying TCR beta CDR3 regions consisted of RNA transcripts. The HTBI primer set was used in a first-round RT-PCR of the TCR CDR3. TCRdb analysed the multiplex PCR reads with MiXCR anew, one entry per CDR3 protein. The repertoire has approximately 380,000 distinct CDR3 sequences, over 12% of them found once; the top ten carry 25% to 30%. The sample consisted of blood. The chain is built from TRBV5-1 and TRBJ2-7; 8 nucleotides match TRBD1. This TCR was sampled from a man aged 50-60 years with Graves' ophthalmopathy. CDR3 coding DNA: TGCGCCAGCAGCTCAACAGGGGGGCGCACCCACGAGCAGTACTTC. Encoded protein: CASSSTGGRTHEQYF.